This T cell receptor beta chain was profiled in a study of shared clonotypes between healthy human individuals. A roughly 200 ng quantity of DNA, approximately 29,000 T cell genomes, went into the sorted-subset replicate PCRs. Libraries were prepared by immunoSEQ multiplex PCR; TCRdb keeps only in-frame clonotypes and omits some of them. The data show around 1.1 million clones, with more than 75% seen just once and roughly 0.55% held by the top ten. With V trimmed by 5 bases and J by 3 bases, 4 bases remained unmatched. Germline V lookup: CDR1 LGHNA, CDR2 YNFKEQ. The CDR3 has 15 residues. V is TRBV4-2 and J is TRBJ2-7, with 13 bases lining up with TRBD2. The source of this sequence is a man between 18 and 29 years old in good health. Some clones in this sample may be carry-over from other donors' samples. Sequencing was done on a sample of memory CD4+ T cells from PBMCs. The sample's subset: CD45RA-negative fraction. In DNA form, the CDR3 reads TGTGCCAGCAGCGAAGGACTAGCGGGAGTCTACGAGCAGTACTTC. Protein: CASSEGLAGVYEQYF.